This T cell receptor (beta chain) was retrieved from a study of cytomegalovirus exposure and HLA in healthy donors. Donors consisted of healthy bone marrow donors. 13 Jbeta primers and 60 Vbeta primers were used for the PCR. Assay used: immunoSEQ multiplex PCR; TCRdb lists only in-frame clones, some missing. The table includes approximately 85,000 clones, around four fifths detected once. Study observations and caveats: Later analysis showed TCR association rates varying by HLA locus, highest for DRB1 and lowest for HLA-C. TCR beta chain V- and J-gene trimming was linked, in a later analysis, to a missense variant in DCLRE1C. As a later analysis revealed, most CMV-associated TCR beta chains appeared HLA-restricted.

This clone appeared a few times. Its antigen remains unidentified. This TCR derives from a man aged 25 to 40 in good health and CMV-seronegative. Sequencing input: PBMCs.

CDR3 DNA: TGTGCCAGCAGCTTGATTCAACCCGGGAGATTCCCCCCCACAGATACGCAGTATTTT. Protein: CASSLIQPGRFPPTDTQYF. The chain recombines TRBV5-6 with TRBJ2-3; tentative D call: TRBD2 (6 bases). Germline V gene sequence: CDR1 SGHDT, CDR2 YYEEEE. Trimming stripped 1 base from V and 2 bases from J, with 23 bases between. This CDR3 is 19 amino acids long.